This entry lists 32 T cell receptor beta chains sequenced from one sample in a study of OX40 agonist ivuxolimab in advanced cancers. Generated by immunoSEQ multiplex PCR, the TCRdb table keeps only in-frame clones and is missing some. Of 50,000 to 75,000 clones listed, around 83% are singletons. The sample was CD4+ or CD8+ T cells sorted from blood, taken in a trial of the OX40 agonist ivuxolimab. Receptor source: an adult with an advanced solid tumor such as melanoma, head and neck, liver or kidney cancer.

The chain's CDR3 is CASSLGYGTEAFF. The CDR3, as DNA: TGTGCCAGCAGCTTAGGGTACGGCACTGAAGCTTTCTTT. The rearrangement uses TRBV11-3 and TRBJ1-1; D not certain. This CDR3 comprises 13 residues. The V gene lost 1 base and the J gene lost 4 bases, with 7 bases spanning the gap. CDR1 is SGHNT and CDR2 is YENEEA in the germline V gene. The variable domain in full, with the rest retrieved from reference TRBV11-3 and TRBJ1-1, is EAGVVQSPRYKIIEKKQPVAFWCNPISGHNTLYWYLQNLGQGPELLIRYENEEAVDDSQLPKDRFSAERLKGVDSTLKIQPAELGDSAVYLCASSLGYGTEAFFGQGTRLTVV.

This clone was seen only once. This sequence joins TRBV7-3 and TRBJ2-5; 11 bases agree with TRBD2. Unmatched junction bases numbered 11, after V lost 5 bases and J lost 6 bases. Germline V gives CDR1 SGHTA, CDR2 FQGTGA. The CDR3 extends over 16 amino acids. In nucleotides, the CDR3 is TGTGCCAGCAGCAGAATAGCGGGGGGGCCGCTGCAGACCCAGTACTTC. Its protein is CASSRIAGGPLQTQYF.

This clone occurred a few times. As DNA, the CDR3 is TGTGCCAGCAGTTACTCGCGGGCATCAGAGCTGTTTTTT. Its protein is CASSYSRASELFF. The gene calls are TRBV6-5 and TRBJ2-2, with a possible D match to TRBD2 (5 bases). Germline V gene sequence: CDR1 MNHEY, CDR2 SVGAGI. Trimming shortened V by 0 bases and J by 11 bases, and 10 bases separated the two germline ends. CDR3 length: 13 amino acids.

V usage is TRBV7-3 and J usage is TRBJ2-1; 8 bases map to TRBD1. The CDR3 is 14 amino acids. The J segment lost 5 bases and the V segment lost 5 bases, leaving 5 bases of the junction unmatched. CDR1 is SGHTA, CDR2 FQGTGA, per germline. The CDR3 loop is CASSRPDRDNEQFF. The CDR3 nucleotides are TGTGCCAGCAGCCGTCCGGACAGGGACAATGAGCAGTTCTTC.

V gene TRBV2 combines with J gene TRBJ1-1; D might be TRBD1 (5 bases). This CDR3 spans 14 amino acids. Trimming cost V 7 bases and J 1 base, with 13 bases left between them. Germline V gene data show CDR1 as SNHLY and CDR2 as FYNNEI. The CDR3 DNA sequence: TGTGCCAGCAATCAGCGTGGGGGGAACACTGAAGCTTTCTTT. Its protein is CASNQRGGNTEAFF.

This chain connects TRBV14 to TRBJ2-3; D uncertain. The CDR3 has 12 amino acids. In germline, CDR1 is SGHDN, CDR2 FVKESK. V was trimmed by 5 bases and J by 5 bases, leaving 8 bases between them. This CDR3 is CASSFAGDTQYF. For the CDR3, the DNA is TGTGCCAGCAGCTTCGCCGGAGATACGCAGTATTTT.

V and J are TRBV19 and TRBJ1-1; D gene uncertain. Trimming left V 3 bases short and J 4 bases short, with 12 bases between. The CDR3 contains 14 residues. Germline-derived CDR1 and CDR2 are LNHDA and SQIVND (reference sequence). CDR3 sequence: CASSIHLVSTEAFF. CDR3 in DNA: TGTGCCAGTAGTATCCATCTGGTTTCCACTGAAGCTTTCTTT.

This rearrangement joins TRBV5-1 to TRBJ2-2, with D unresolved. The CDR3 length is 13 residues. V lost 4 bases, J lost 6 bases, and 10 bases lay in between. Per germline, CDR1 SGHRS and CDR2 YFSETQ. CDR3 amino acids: CASSGTDAGELFF. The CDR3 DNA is TGCGCCAGCAGCGGAACGGATGCCGGGGAGCTGTTTTTT.

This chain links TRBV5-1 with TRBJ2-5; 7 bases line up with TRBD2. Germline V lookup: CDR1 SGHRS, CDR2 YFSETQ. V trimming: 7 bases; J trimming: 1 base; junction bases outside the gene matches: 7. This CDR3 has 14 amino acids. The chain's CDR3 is CASGKRGSQETQYF. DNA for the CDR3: TGCGCCAGCGGAAAGCGGGGCAGCCAAGAGACCCAGTACTTC.

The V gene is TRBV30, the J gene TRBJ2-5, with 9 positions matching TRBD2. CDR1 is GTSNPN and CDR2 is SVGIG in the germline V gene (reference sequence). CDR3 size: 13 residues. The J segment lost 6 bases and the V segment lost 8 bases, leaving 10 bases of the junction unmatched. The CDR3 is CATSSGNQKTQYF. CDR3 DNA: TGTGCCACCTCTAGCGGGAATCAAAAGACCCAGTACTTC.

CDR3 loop: CASSLEAGPTDTGELFF. DNA for the CDR3: TGCGCCAGCAGCCTGGAAGCGGGGCCCACGGACACCGGGGAGCTGTTTTTT. The chain is built from TRBV4-3 and TRBJ2-2, with 7 positions matching TRBD2. The germline gives CDR1 LGHNA, CDR2 YSLEER. Trimming cost V 4 bases and J 3 bases; bases outside gene matches: 11. The CDR3 has 17 amino acids.

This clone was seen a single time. This chain's CDR3 is CASSLVYQPQHF. In nucleotides, the CDR3 is TGTGCCAGCAGTTTGGTATATCAGCCCCAGCATTTT. The chain recombines TRBV28 with TRBJ1-5; D not certain. Trimming stripped 3 bases from V and 5 bases from J, with 5 bases between. This CDR3 has 12 residues. Germline V CDR1 and CDR2: MDHEN, SYDVKM.

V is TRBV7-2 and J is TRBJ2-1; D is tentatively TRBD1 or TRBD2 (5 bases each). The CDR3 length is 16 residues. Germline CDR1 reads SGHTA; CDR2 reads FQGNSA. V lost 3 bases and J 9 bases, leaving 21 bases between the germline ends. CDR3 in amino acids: CASSLRGLQQVGEQFF. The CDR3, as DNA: TGTGCCAGCAGCTTGAGAGGACTCCAACAGGTGGGTGAGCAGTTCTTC.

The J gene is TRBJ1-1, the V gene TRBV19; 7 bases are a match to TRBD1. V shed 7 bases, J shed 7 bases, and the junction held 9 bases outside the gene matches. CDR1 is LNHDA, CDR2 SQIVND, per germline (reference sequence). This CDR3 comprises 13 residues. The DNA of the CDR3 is TGTGCCAGTAATCCGGGAAACAGGGGTGAAGCTTTCTTT. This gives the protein CASNPGNRGEAFF.

Here the CDR3 DNA reads TGTGCCAGCAGCTTCGGGACAGGGCGATTATACATTCAGTACTTC. Protein sequence: CASSFGTGRLYIQYF. V and J are TRBV11-3 and TRBJ2-4, with TRBD1 matching over 9 bases. The length of the CDR3 is 15 residues. Germline V gene data show CDR1 as SGHNT and CDR2 as YENEEA. With 3 bases clipped from V and 8 bases from J, the junction kept 8 bases outside the gene matches.

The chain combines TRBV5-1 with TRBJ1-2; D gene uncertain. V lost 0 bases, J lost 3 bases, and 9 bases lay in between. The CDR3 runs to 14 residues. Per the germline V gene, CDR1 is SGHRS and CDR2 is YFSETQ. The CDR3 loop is CASSLEGGDYGYTF. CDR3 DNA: TGCGCCAGCAGCTTGGAGGGTGGTGACTATGGCTACACCTTC. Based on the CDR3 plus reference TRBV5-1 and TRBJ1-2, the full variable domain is KAGVTQTPRYLIKTRGQQVTLSCSPISGHRSVSWYQQTPGQGLQFLFEYFSETQRNKGNFPGRFSGRQFSNSRSEMNVSTLELGDSALYLCASSLEGGDYGYTFGSGTRLTVV.

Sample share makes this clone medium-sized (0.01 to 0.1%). CDR3 DNA sequence: TGTGCCAGTAGTGAGGGGGACAGGGGGAATCAGCCCCAGCATTTT. Translation gives CASSEGDRGNQPQHF. The chain carries TRBV19 and TRBJ1-5; 11 bases line up with TRBD1. There are 15 residues in the CDR3. Germline assignment: CDR1 LNHDA and CDR2 SQIVND (reference sequence). The ends lost 5 bases at V and 4 bases at J; junction bases unmatched: 4.

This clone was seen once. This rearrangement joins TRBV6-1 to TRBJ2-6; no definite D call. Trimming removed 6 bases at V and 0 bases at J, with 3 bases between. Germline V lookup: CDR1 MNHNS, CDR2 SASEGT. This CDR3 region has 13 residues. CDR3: CASSDSGANVLTF. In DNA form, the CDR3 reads TGTGCCAGCAGCGACTCTGGGGCCAACGTCCTGACTTTC.

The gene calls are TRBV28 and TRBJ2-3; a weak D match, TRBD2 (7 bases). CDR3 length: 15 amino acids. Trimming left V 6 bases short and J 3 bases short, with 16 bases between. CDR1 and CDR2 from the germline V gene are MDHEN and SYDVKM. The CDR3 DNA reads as TGTGCCAGCAGCTCTGGGGGGGCCGATACAGATACGCAGTATTTT. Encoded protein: CASSSGGADTDTQYF.

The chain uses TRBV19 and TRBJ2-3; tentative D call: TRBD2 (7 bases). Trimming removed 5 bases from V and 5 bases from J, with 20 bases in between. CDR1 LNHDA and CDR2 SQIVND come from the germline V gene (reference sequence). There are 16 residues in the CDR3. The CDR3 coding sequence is TGTGCCAGTAGTGATCGGGGGGCGCGGTCGGTAGATACGCAGTATTTT. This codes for CASSDRGARSVDTQYF.

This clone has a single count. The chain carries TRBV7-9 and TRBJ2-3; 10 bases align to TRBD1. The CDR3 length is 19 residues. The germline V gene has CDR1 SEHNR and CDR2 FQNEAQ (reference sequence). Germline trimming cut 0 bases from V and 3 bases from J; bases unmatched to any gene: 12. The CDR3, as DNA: TGTGCCAGCAGCTTAGCAGCCCACGGGACAGGGGTTAGTACAGATACGCAGTATTTT. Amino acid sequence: CASSLAAHGTGVSTDTQYF.

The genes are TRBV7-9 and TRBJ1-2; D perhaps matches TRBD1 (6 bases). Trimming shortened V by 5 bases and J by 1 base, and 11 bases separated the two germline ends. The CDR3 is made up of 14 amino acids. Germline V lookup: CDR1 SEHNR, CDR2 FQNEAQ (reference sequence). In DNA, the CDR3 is TGTGCCAGCAGCAGGGGGGCGGATAACTATGGCTACACCTTC. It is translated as CASSRGADNYGYTF.

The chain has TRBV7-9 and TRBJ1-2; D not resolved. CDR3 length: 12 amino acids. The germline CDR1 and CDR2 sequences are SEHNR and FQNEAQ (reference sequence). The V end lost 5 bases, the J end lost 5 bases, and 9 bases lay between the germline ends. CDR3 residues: CASSADPYGYTF. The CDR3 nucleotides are TGTGCCAGCAGCGCAGACCCTTATGGCTACACCTTC.

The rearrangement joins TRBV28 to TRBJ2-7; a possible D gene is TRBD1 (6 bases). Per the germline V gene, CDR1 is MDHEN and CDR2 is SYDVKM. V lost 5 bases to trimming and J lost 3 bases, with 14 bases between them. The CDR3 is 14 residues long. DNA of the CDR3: TGTGCCAGCAGTCGGACAGAAAGACACTACGAGCAGTACTTC. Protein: CASSRTERHYEQYF.

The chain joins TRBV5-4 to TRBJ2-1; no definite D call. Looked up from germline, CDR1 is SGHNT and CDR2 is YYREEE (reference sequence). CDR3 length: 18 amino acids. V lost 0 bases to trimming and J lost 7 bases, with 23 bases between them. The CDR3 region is CASSLGWFAKVMGNEQFF. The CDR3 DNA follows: TGTGCCAGCAGCTTGGGATGGTTTGCTAAGGTAATGGGAAATGAGCAGTTCTTC.

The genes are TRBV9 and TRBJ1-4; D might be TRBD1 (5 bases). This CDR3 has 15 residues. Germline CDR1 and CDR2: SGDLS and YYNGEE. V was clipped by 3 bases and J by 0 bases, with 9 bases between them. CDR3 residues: CASSAGTSTNEKLFF. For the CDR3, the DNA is TGTGCCAGCAGCGCAGGGACGTCAACTAATGAAAAACTGTTTTTT.

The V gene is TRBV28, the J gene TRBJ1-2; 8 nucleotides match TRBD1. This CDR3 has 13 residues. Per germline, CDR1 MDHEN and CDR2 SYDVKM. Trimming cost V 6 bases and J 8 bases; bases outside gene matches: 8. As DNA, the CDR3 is TGTGCCAGCAGGGTGGACAGGGCTGAGGGCTACACCTTC. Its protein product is CASRVDRAEGYTF.

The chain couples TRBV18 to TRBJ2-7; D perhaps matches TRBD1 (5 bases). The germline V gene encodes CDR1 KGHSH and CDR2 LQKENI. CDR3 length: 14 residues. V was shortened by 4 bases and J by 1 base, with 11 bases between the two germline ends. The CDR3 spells CASSRLGDSYEQYF. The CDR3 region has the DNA TGTGCCAGCTCACGGCTAGGGGATTCCTACGAGCAGTACTTC.

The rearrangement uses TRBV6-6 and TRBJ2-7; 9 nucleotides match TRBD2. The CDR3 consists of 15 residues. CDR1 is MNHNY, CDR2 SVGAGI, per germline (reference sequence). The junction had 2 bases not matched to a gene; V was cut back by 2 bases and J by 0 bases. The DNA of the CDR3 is TGTGCCAGCAGTTACGGAGCGGGGGGCTCCTACGAGCAGTACTTC. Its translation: CASSYGAGGSYEQYF.

The CDR3 reads CSVRTSGYKNIQYF. For the CDR3, the DNA is TGCAGCGTTAGGACTAGCGGGTACAAAAACATTCAGTACTTC. The rearrangement joins TRBV29-1 to TRBJ2-4; 11 bases match TRBD2. In germline, CDR1 is SQVTM, CDR2 ANQGSEA. V trimming: 5 bases; J trimming: 3 bases; junction bases outside the gene matches: 3. This CDR3 is built from 14 residues.

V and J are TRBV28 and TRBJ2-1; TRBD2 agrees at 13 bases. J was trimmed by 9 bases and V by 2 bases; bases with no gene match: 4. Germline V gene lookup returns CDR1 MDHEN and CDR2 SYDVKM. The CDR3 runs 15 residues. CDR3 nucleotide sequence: TGTGCCAGCAGTTTAGCACTAGCGGGGGGGCGTGAGCAGTTCTTC. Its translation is CASSLALAGGREQFF. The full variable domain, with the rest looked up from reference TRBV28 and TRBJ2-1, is DVKVTQSSRYLVKRTGEKVFLECVQDMDHENMFWYRQDPGLGLRLIYFSYDVKMKEKGDIPEGYSVSREKKERFSLILESASTNQTSMYLCASSLALAGGREQFFGPGTRLTVL.

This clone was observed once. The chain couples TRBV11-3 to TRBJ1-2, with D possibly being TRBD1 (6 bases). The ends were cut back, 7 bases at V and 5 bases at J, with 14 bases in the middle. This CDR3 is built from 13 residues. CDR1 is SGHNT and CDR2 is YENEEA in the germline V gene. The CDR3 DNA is TGTGCCAGCAATAGAACAGGGTATTATGGCTACACCTTC. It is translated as CASNRTGYYGYTF.